This TCR beta chain came from a study of T cells in Graves' hyperthyroidism and ophthalmopathy. CDR3 length equals 14 residues. Germline V gene sequence: CDR1 SGHRS, CDR2 YFSETQ. Trimming removed 4 bases from V and 5 bases from J, with 16 bases in between. This clonotype was recorded at least ten times. Amplified TCR beta CDR3 regions derived from RNA transcripts. Using the HTBI primer set, a first-round RT-PCR was run on the TCR CDR3. TCRdb reanalysed the multiplex PCR reads using MiXCR and keeps one entry per CDR3 protein. The repertoire consists of a few hundred thousand distinct CDR3 sequences, with around 14% occurring once and the leading ten covering under 7.5%. In making diagnoses, clinical symptoms, serum thyroxine and TRAb, thyroid ultrasound and orbital computed tomography were all used.

The V and J genes are TRBV5-1 and TRBJ2-7; no definite D call. Sequencing used blood. This TCR came from a woman in her thirties with Graves' hyperthyroidism. The chain's CDR3 is CASSLAGRTNEQYF. Written as DNA, the CDR3 is TGCGCCAGCAGCCTGGCCGGGCGAACCAACGAGCAGTACTTC.